These 21 T cell receptor beta chains were all obtained from the same sample, sequenced in a study of T cells after yellow fever vaccination. In TCRdb, the 5' RACE reads were re-called with MiXCR into one record per CDR3 protein. The sample contains about 30,000 distinct CDR3 sequences, 4.4% of which appear only once. The sample was CD8+ T cells sorted from PBMCs, taken 5 days after the yellow fever booster vaccination. The receptors come from a man younger than 45 who received the YFV17D yellow fever vaccine.

This clonotype showed up many times. The gene calls are TRBV27 and TRBJ2-3; TRBD2 matches at 7 bases. V lost 5 bases to trimming and J lost 1 base; unmatched junction nucleotides: 3. Germline loops: CDR1 MNHEY, CDR2 SMNVEV (reference sequence). The CDR3 sequence is 14 residues long. This CDR3 is CASSGLAGTDTQYF. CDR3 sequence (DNA): TGTGCCAGCAGTGGGCTAGCGGGCACAGATACGCAGTATTTT.

This clonotype turned up a few times. The chain links TRBV19 to TRBJ2-2; D not certain. Germline-derived CDR1 and CDR2 are LNHDA and SQIVND (reference sequence). The CDR3 covers 14 residues. Trimming cost V 5 bases and J 8 bases, with 15 bases left between them. Written as DNA, the CDR3 is TGTGCCAGTAGTTCCCTGTCTAGTCCTGGGGAGCTGTTTTTT. The encoded protein is CASSSLSSPGELFF.

This clonotype was found many times. The chain carries TRBV7-2 and TRBJ2-1; 7 nucleotides align to TRBD2. Germline CDR1 reads SGHTA; CDR2 reads FQGNSA. The CDR3 contains 17 residues. V lost 4 bases to trimming and J lost 0 bases; unmatched junction nucleotides: 9. CDR3 region: CASSSLRLASSYNEQFF. CDR3 in DNA: TGTGCCAGCAGCTCATTGAGACTAGCCAGCTCCTACAATGAGCAGTTCTTC.

This clonotype appeared many times. The gene calls are TRBV6-2 or TRBV6-3 and TRBJ2-7; D remains ambiguous. The CDR3 contains 15 residues. The germline V gene has CDR1 MNHEY and CDR2 SVGEGT. Trimming stripped 2 bases from V and 2 bases from J, with 13 bases between. The CDR3 bases are TGTGCCAGCAGTTACAGTAGCCGCAGTGCCTACGAGCAGTACTTC. It yields the protein CASSYSSRSAYEQYF.

There are many counts of this clonotype. The chain carries TRBV29-1 and TRBJ2-2, with a possible D match to TRBD1 (5 bases). Germline CDR1 SQVTM, CDR2 ANQGSEA. This CDR3 is 13 amino acids long. V lost 5 bases and J lost 2, with 9 bases in between. CDR3 region: CSVLGHNTGELFF. The CDR3 nucleotides are TGCAGCGTTCTCGGACATAACACCGGGGAGCTGTTTTTT.

This clonotype has a count of ten or more. This chain connects TRBV12-3 or TRBV12-4 to TRBJ2-1; 8 bases match TRBD2. This CDR3 is built from 17 residues. Trimming took 2 bases from V and 7 from J; bases not matched to a gene: 13. The CDR3: CASSLMMAGGGENEQFF. The CDR3 DNA is TGTGCCAGCAGTTTAATGATGGCGGGAGGAGGAGAAAATGAGCAGTTCTTC.

This clonotype was counted many times. The gene calls are TRBV10-3 and TRBJ1-2; 8 bases agree with TRBD1. Looked up from germline, CDR1 is ENHRY and CDR2 is SYGVKD. The CDR3 extends over 15 amino acids. The J segment lost 6 bases and the V segment lost 6 bases, leaving 12 bases of the junction unmatched. The CDR3 bases are TGTGCCATCAGGGCGGTTGTACAGGGGGTGGATGGCTACACCTTC. Its protein product is CAIRAVVQGVDGYTF.

This clonotype has ten or more counts. The genes are TRBV20-1 and TRBJ1-5; D is ambiguous. Trimming stripped 4 bases from V and 6 bases from J, with 16 bases between. Germline CDR1 reads DFQATT; CDR2 reads SNEGSKA (reference sequence). The CDR3 has 14 amino acids. CDR3 protein: CSATPREGGQPQHF. The CDR3 bases are TGCAGTGCTACCCCTCGGGAGGGCGGTCAGCCCCAGCATTTT.

This clonotype was counted at least ten times. This chain uses TRBV20-1 with TRBJ2-1; D not resolved. Germline V gene lookup returns CDR1 DFQATT and CDR2 SNEGSKA (reference sequence). V was pared by 2 bases and J by 5 bases, with 13 bases between. CDR3 size: 14 residues. The CDR3 protein is CSARLALADNEQFF. CDR3 DNA: TGCAGTGCTAGACTTGCCTTGGCTGACAATGAGCAGTTCTTC.

In its sample, this clonotype was seen a few times. The rearrangement joins TRBV28 to TRBJ1-2; D unclear. V shed 6 bases and J shed 13 bases, with 15 bases lying between them. Germline V gene lookup returns CDR1 MDHEN and CDR2 SYDVKM. The CDR3 is 11 amino acids. The CDR3 is CASSPSPPLTF. The CDR3 DNA sequence: TGTGCCAGCAGCCCTTCCCCCCCTCTCACCTTC.

This clonotype was counted a few times. The chain is built from TRBV15 and TRBJ2-5, with D tentatively TRBD2 (5 bases). Germline V gene sequence: CDR1 LNHNV, CDR2 YYDKDF (reference sequence). This CDR3 contains 17 residues. Trimming cost V 0 bases and J 5 bases, with 19 bases left between them. CDR3 region: CATSRDEGDGPMETQYF. CDR3 nucleotides: TGTGCCACCAGCAGAGATGAGGGAGACGGGCCCATGGAGACCCAGTACTTC.

This clonotype was detected many times. This chain links TRBV15 with TRBJ2-3, with TRBD2 matching 7 bases. Germline CDR1 reads LNHNV; CDR2 reads YYDKDF (reference sequence). This CDR3 is built from 15 residues. J lost 1 base, V lost 8 bases, and 9 bases had no gene match. CDR3 amino acids: CATFRAGAGTDTQYF. The CDR3 bases are TGTGCCACCTTTCGGGCGGGAGCTGGCACAGATACGCAGTATTTT.

The table lists this clonotype with many counts. The chain carries TRBV7-9 and TRBJ2-7; D might be TRBD2 (5 bases). The CDR3 is 12 residues long. Germline V gives CDR1 SEHNR, CDR2 FQNEAQ (reference sequence). The germline V and J ends were trimmed by 3 bases and 7 bases, with 10 bases remaining between them. The CDR3 reads CASSFGLEEQYF. CDR3 nucleotides: TGTGCCAGCAGCTTCGGACTGGAGGAGCAGTACTTC. Together with reference TRBV7-9 and TRBJ2-7, the CDR3 gives the full variable domain: DTGVSQNPRHKITKRGQNVTFRCDPISEHNRLYWYRQTLGQGPEFLTYFQNEAQLEKSRLLSDRFSAERPKGSFSTLEIQRTEQGDSAMYLCASSFGLEEQYFGPGTRLTVT.

This clonotype appeared many times. CDR3 in DNA: TGTGCCACCGGGACAGGACCCTACGAGCAGTACTTC. Protein product: CATGTGPYEQYF. V is TRBV7-9 and J is TRBJ2-7, with 8 bases identical to TRBD1. The CDR3 has 12 residues. From germline, CDR1 is SEHNR and CDR2 FQNEAQ (reference sequence). V was clipped by 10 bases and J by 2 bases; unmatched bases: 4.

This clonotype was recorded many times. The genes are TRBV7-2 and TRBJ2-7; D call uncertain. V was clipped by 5 bases and J by 0 bases, with 14 bases between them. CDR3 length: 15 residues. The germline V gene encodes CDR1 SGHTA and CDR2 FQGNSA. For the CDR3, the DNA is TGTGCCAGCAGCATCCTCGCGGATAGCTCCTACGAGCAGTACTTC. It specifies CASSILADSSYEQYF.

In its sample, this clonotype was seen many times. V is TRBV28 and J is TRBJ2-5; a possible D gene is TRBD2 (5 bases). CDR3 size: 14 residues. V lost 1 base to trimming and J lost 3 bases, with 9 bases between them. Germline values: CDR1 MDHEN, CDR2 SYDVKM. In nucleotides, the CDR3 is TGTGCCAGCAGTTTATACGGGAACGAAGAGACCCAGTACTTC. Amino acids: CASSLYGNEETQYF.

The V call is TRBV7-9, the J call TRBJ2-3; TRBD1 aligns across 10 bases. CDR1 and CDR2 from the germline V gene are SEHNR and FQNEAQ (reference sequence). Trimming took 5 bases from V and 6 from J; bases not matched to a gene: 11. The CDR3 extends over 16 amino acids. Here the CDR3 DNA reads TGTGCCAGCAGCACCACCGGGACAGGGGAGCGGGATACGCAGTATTTT. This translates into CASSTTGTGERDTQYF.

The J gene is TRBJ2-3, the V gene TRBV7-2; either TRBD1 or TRBD2 may fit D (6 bases each). CDR1 is SGHTA and CDR2 is FQGNSA in the germline V gene. Trimming stripped 3 bases from V and 3 bases from J, with 16 bases between. The CDR3 has 16 amino acids. The CDR3 region is CASSFGGGQGTDTQYF. The CDR3 DNA is TGTGCCAGCAGCTTCGGGGGAGGCCAGGGGACAGATACGCAGTATTTT.

The sample holds many counts of this clonotype. The gene calls are TRBV24-1 and TRBJ2-1, with TRBD1 identical over 7 bases. The germline gives CDR1 KGHDR, CDR2 SFDVKD. The length of the CDR3 is 15 residues. V was clipped by 4 bases and J by 5 bases; unmatched bases: 7. CDR3 coding DNA: TGTGCCACCAGTGACCCTGATACAGGGGACAATGAGCAGTTCTTC. It is translated as CATSDPDTGDNEQFF.

This clonotype was recorded many times. The CDR3 protein is CASSPMAGGPGNEQFF. CDR3 in DNA: TGTGCCAGCAGCCCTATGGCGGGAGGGCCGGGCAATGAGCAGTTCTTC. V and J are TRBV7-6 and TRBJ2-1; the match to TRBD2 covers 9 bases. The CDR3 extends over 16 amino acids. Losses at the gene ends were 5 bases for V and 6 bases for J; bases not matched to a gene: 11. Germline V gives CDR1 SGHVS, CDR2 FNYEAQ.

This clonotype occurred many times. The chain has TRBV27 and TRBJ2-2; no reliable D call. The CDR3 sequence is 12 residues long. The V and J ends lost 5 bases and 8 bases respectively, with 9 bases between them. Germline CDR1 reads MNHEY; CDR2 reads SMNVEV (reference sequence). CDR3 bases: TGTGCCAGCAGTACTCTATGGGGGGAGCTGTTTTTT. Protein product: CASSTLWGELFF.